The entry that follows covers one TCR beta chain sequence. Germline and junction disagree at one end, which may indicate a read error. Produced via immunoSEQ multiplex PCR; TCRdb's table is partial and in-frame only. The table shows 650,000 to 800,000 clones, with more than 80% occurring only once. Germline CDR1 PRHDT, CDR2 FYEKMQ (reference sequence). This CDR3 has 15 amino acids. The sample belongs to a study of blood T cell repertoires in COVID-19. In the study overall: The United States, Italy and Spain were the sources of the acute and convalescent COVID-19 samples. From T cells, B-cell-depleted T cells, or PBMCs came the material, which was cDNA or gDNA.

Sequencing input: peripheral blood. The clonotype originates from a woman aged 18-35 years with acute or convalescent COVID-19. The chain is built from TRBV13 and TRBJ2-3, with a possible D match to TRBD2 (6 bases). CDR3 bases: TGTGCCAGCAGCCTAGGGACTCCTGGCACAGATACGCAGTATTTT. This sequence encodes CASSLGTPGTDTQYF.